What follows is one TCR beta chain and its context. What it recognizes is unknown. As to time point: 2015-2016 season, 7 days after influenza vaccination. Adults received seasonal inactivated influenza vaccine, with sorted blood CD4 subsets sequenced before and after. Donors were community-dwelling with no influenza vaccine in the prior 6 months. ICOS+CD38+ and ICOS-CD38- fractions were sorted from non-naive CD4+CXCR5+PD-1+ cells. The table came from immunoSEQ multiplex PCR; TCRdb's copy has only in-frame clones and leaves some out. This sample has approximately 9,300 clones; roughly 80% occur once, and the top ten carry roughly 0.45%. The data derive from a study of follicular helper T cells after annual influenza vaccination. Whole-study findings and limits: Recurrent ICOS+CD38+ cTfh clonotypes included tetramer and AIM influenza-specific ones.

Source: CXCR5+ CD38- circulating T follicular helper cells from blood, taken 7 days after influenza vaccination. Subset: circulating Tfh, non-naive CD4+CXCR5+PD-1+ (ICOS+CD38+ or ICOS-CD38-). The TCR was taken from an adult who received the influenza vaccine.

The CDR3 region has the DNA TGTGCCAGCAGCTTAATGGCAGCCCCTGGAAACACCATATATTTT. Its translation: CASSLMAAPGNTIYF. The rearrangement links TRBV7-9 to TRBJ1-3; D remains ambiguous. The length of the CDR3 is 15 residues. CDR1 and CDR2 from the germline V gene are SEHNR and FQNEAQ (reference sequence). V lost 2 bases to trimming and J lost 2 bases, with 10 bases between them. Full variable domain (remainder filled in from reference TRBV7-9 and TRBJ1-3): DTGVSQNPRHKITKRGQNVTFRCDPISEHNRLYWYRQTLGQGPEFLTYFQNEAQLEKSRLLSDRFSAERPKGSFSTLEIQRTEQGDSAMYLCASSLMAAPGNTIYFGEGSWLTVV.